These T cell receptor beta chains were read from a single sample in a study of T cell responses to AZD1222 COVID-19 vaccine. Profiled with immunoSEQ multiplex PCR; TCRdb holds only in-frame clones, not every one. The table shows around 120,000 clones, with about 92% occurring only once. The material sequenced was peripheral blood, taken 28 days after the second AZD1222 dose. The origin of the receptors is an adult who received the AZD1222 COVID-19 vaccine. Each CDR3 is given with its conserved first and last residue. D genes are given only for firm matches. The listing skips clone size in some rows; elsewhere it reads once, few, many or a size class.

- | TRBJ2-2 | - | TRBV7-9 | CASSSSEPGSNTGELFF | TGTGCCAGCAGCTCCTCTGAACCGGGCTCGAACACCGGGGAGCTGTTTTTT
- | TRBJ2-3 | - | TRBV7-2 | CASSLEEVGDTQYF | TGTGCCAGCAGCTTAGAGGAAGTTGGCGATACGCAGTATTTT
- | TRBJ2-3 | - | TRBV29-1 | CSVGGGSTDTQYF | TGCAGCGTTGGGGGTGGGTCCACAGATACGCAGTATTTT
- | TRBJ2-1 | - | TRBV4-1 | CASSDTAPRDYNEQFF | TGCGCCAGCAGTGATACAGCCCCTCGGGACTACAATGAGCAGTTCTTC
once | TRBJ2-1 | TRBD2 | TRBV5-4 | CASSAGLVGYNEQFF | TGTGCCAGCAGCGCGGGACTAGTGGGCTACAATGAGCAGTTCTTC
- | TRBJ1-1 | - | TRBV5-5 | CASSLFQLNTEAFF | TGTGCCAGCAGCTTGTTCCAGTTGAACACTGAAGCTTTCTTT
- | TRBJ1-5 | - | TRBV7-8 | CASTSSTGGGNQPQHF | TGTGCCAGCACCTCCTCTACGGGCGGGGGGAATCAGCCCCAGCATTTT
- | TRBJ1-5 | - | TRBV7-9 | CASSLGRTDDPQHF | TGTGCCAGCAGCTTGGGCCGGACAGACGACCCCCAGCATTTT
- | TRBJ1-1 | - | TRBV29-1 | CSVGTNTEAFF | TGCAGCGTCGGGACGAACACTGAAGCTTTCTTT
- | TRBJ1-1 | - | TRBV27 | CARAGENTEAFF | TGTGCCAGAGCCGGAGAGAACACTGAAGCTTTCTTT
- | TRBJ1-6 | - | TRBV3-1/TRBV3-2 | CASSHRAQYSPLHF | TGTGCCAGCAGCCATCGAGCTCAGTATTCACCCCTCCACTTT
- | TRBJ2-1 | TRBD2 | TRBV9 | CASSPYPGLASYNEQFF | TGTGCCAGCAGCCCGTACCCTGGACTAGCGTCCTACAATGAGCAGTTCTTC
- | TRBJ1-2 | - | TRBV19 | CASATTANYGYTF | TGTGCCAGCGCTACCACGGCTAACTATGGCTACACCTTC
- | TRBJ2-1 | - | TRBV5-6 | CASSLVGDKAEQFF | TGTGCCAGCAGCTTGGTAGGGGACAAGGCTGAGCAGTTCTTC
- | TRBJ2-2 | - | TRBV6-5 | CASLGHANTGELFF | TGTGCCAGCCTCGGACACGCGAACACCGGGGAGCTGTTTTTT
- | TRBJ2-5 | - | TRBV7-2 | CASSPNGWGETQYF | TGTGCCAGCAGCCCCAACGGGTGGGGAGAGACCCAGTACTTC
- | TRBJ1-4 | - | TRBV15 | CATSRGPNEKLFF | TGTGCCACCAGCAGAGGTCCTAATGAAAAACTGTTTTTT
- | TRBJ2-3 | - | TRBV19 | CASSIQRGGTDTQYF | TGTGCCAGTAGTATCCAGCGAGGGGGCACAGATACGCAGTATTTT